This note documents a single T cell receptor beta chain sequence. The sample originates from a study of blood T cell repertoires in COVID-19. Study context: Spain, Italy and the United States supplied samples that represented acute and convalescent COVID-19.

Germline CDR1 and CDR2: MGHRA and YSYEKL. V was clipped by 0 bases and J by 9 bases, with 11 bases between them. The CDR3 totals 14 residues. Here immunoSEQ multiplex PCR was the method, and the copy in TCRdb shows in-frame clones only, minus some. The sample holds more than 95,000 clones, roughly 90% seen once. V and J are TRBV4-1 and TRBJ2-2, with a weak D call TRBD2 (7 bases). Sequenced sample: peripheral blood. The sequence was obtained from a man in his 70s who had recovered from COVID-19. CDR3 residues: CASSQEGGHRELFF. The CDR3 region has the DNA TGCGCCAGCAGCCAAGAGGGGGGGCACCGGGAGCTGTTTTTT.